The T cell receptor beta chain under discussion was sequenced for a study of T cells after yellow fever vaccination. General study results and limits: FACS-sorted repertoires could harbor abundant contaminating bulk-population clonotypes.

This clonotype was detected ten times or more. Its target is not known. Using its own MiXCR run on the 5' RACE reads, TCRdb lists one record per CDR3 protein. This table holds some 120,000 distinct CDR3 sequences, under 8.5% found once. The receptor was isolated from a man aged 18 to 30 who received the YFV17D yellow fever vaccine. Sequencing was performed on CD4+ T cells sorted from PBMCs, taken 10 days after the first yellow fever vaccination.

The CDR3 region is CASQNGLAGARGETQYF. CDR3 in DNA: TGTGCCAGCCAAAACGGACTAGCGGGGGCCAGAGGAGAGACCCAGTACTTC. The chain uses TRBV5-4 and TRBJ2-5, with 13 positions matching TRBD2. Per germline, CDR1 SGHNT and CDR2 YYREEE (reference sequence). The CDR3 runs to 17 residues. Trimming cost V 7 bases and J 4 bases; bases outside gene matches: 13.